This entry concerns a single T cell receptor (beta chain). Germline loops: CDR1 SQVTM, CDR2 ANQGSEA. The CDR3 loop spans 13 amino acids. V lost 7 bases, J lost 6 bases, and 6 bases stayed unmatched. The entry originates in a study of control samples from healthy donors and cancer patients. Here immunoSEQ multiplex PCR was the method, and the copy in TCRdb shows in-frame clones only, minus some. Among about 84,000 clones listed, 65% to 90% were seen once. The source of this sequence is a man aged 55 to 70 with head and neck cancer. Sample: PBMCs. J is TRBJ2-7 and V is TRBV29-1, with 13 bases that match TRBD2. The CDR3 here is CSASGLAGSEQYF. As DNA, the CDR3 is TGCAGCGCTTCGGGACTAGCGGGATCCGAGCAGTACTTC.